The 29 T cell receptor beta chains below were found in one sample sequenced in a study of shared clonotypes between healthy human individuals. Clones were sequenced by immunoSEQ multiplex PCR, and TCRdb holds only the in-frame ones, with some missing. Here the sample spans about 2.1 million clones, roughly 91% being singletons. Naivety among CD8 cells was defined by CD45RO negativity and positive CCR7 selection, thereby excluding terminally differentiated effector memory CD45RA+ cells. Input material: naive CD8+ T cells from PBMCs. Every receptor here comes from a man aged 18 to 29 in good health. Some clones in this sample may be carry-over from other donors' samples.

In nucleotides, the CDR3 is TGTGCCAGCAGGGCCTCCAGCTACGAGCAGTACTTC. Translating gives CASRASSYEQYF. V is TRBV6-1 and J is TRBJ2-7; no definite D call. This CDR3 spans 12 amino acids. Trimming left V 6 bases short and J 3 bases short, with 9 bases between. CDR1 and CDR2 from the germline V gene are MNHNS and SASEGT.

V usage is TRBV6-6 and J usage is TRBJ1-5, with TRBD1 as a possible D gene (5 bases). Looked up from germline, CDR1 is MNHNY and CDR2 is SVGAGI (reference sequence). The V gene lost 2 bases and the J gene lost 2 bases, with 13 bases spanning the gap. CDR3 length equals 16 residues. The chain's CDR3 is CASSYPAGLGNQPQHF. The CDR3 DNA reads as TGTGCCAGCAGTTACCCTGCGGGGCTCGGCAATCAGCCCCAGCATTTT.

The chain recombines TRBV7-9 with TRBJ1-1; no clear D gene. Between the trimmed V and J ends, which lost 4 bases and 10 bases, there was a span of 7 bases. The germline V gene has CDR1 SEHNR and CDR2 FQNEAQ (reference sequence). The length of the CDR3 is 10 residues. The CDR3, as DNA: TGTGCCAGCAGCTCCCCCGGAGCTTTCTTT. This sequence encodes CASSSPGAFF.

This rearrangement joins TRBV15 to TRBJ2-3; D is tentatively TRBD1 or TRBD2 (6 bases each). The CDR3 loop spans 15 amino acids. Germline CDR1 reads LNHNV; CDR2 reads YYDKDF (reference sequence). V was trimmed by 5 bases and J by 5 bases, leaving 17 bases between them. The CDR3 loop is CATSARDIVGDTQYF. The CDR3 DNA reads TGTGCCACCAGCGCGCGGGACATAGTGGGAGATACGCAGTATTTT.

The V call is TRBV25-1, the J call TRBJ2-7; TRBD1 is a possible D gene (6 bases). CDR3 length: 16 amino acids. CDR1 is MGHDK and CDR2 is SYGVNS in the germline V gene. The V end was cut by 7 bases, the J end by 4 bases, with 23 bases between. In DNA form, the CDR3 reads TGTGCCAGCACCAACGGGGCCAGGGGAAGCCGTTACGAGCAGTACTTC. Its protein is CASTNGARGSRYEQYF.

On this clone itself: Other nucleotide sequences in the sample specify the same CDR3. This rearrangement joins TRBV7-9 to TRBJ2-7; no definite D call. Germline loops: CDR1 SEHNR, CDR2 FQNEAQ (reference sequence). The CDR3 length is 13 residues. V lost 2 bases, J lost 3 bases, and 8 bases lay in between. The CDR3, as DNA: TGTGCCAGCAGCTTACCCAGGAGCTACGAGCAGTACTTC. It codes for CASSLPRSYEQYF.

The chain employs TRBV2 and TRBJ1-2, with TRBD1 identical over 9 bases. The CDR3 is 15 residues long. Germline values: CDR1 SNHLY, CDR2 FYNNEI. The J segment lost 4 bases and the V segment lost 7 bases, leaving 10 bases of the junction unmatched. The chain's CDR3 is CASTSRDRAIYGYTF. CDR3 in DNA: TGTGCCAGCACCTCTAGGGACAGGGCGATCTATGGCTACACCTTC. Combining the CDR3 with reference TRBV2 and TRBJ1-2 gives the whole variable domain EPEVTQTPSHQVTQMGQEVILRCVPISNHLYFYWYRQILGQKVEFLVSFYNNEISEKSEIFDDQFSVERPDGSNFTLKIRSTKLEDSAMYFCASTSRDRAIYGYTFGSGTRLTVV.

A word on this clone: Additional DNA sequences in this sample encode the identical CDR3. The chain employs TRBV5-1 and TRBJ2-1; 11 nucleotides match TRBD1. With V trimmed by 3 bases and J by 4 bases, 3 bases remained unmatched. The CDR3 contains 15 residues. The germline V gene has CDR1 SGHRS and CDR2 YFSETQ. CDR3 in amino acids: CASSSGQGAYNEQFF. CDR3 sequence (DNA): TGCGCCAGCAGCTCAGGACAGGGGGCGTACAATGAGCAGTTCTTC.

The sample holds one count of this clone. The genes are TRBV30 and TRBJ2-5; tentatively, D is TRBD1 or TRBD2 (5 bases each). The DNA end lines up better with TRBJ2-7; the J call may be wrong. CDR1 is GTSNPN and CDR2 is SVGIG in the germline V gene (reference sequence). This CDR3 has 14 amino acids. CDR3 in amino acids: CAWIGAPSSYEQYF. Written as DNA, the CDR3 is TGTGCCTGGATCGGGGCTCCCAGCTCCTACGAGCAGTACTTC.

The V and J genes are TRBV5-6 and TRBJ2-6; unclear D gene. V lost 4 bases and J lost 1, with 15 bases in between. The germline CDR1 and CDR2 sequences are SGHDT and YYEEEE. The CDR3 sequence is 17 residues long. CDR3 bases: TGTGCCAGCAGCCCGTACCTTGGAAGGTCTGGGGCCAACGTCCTGACTTTC. It is translated as CASSPYLGRSGANVLTF.

This rearrangement joins TRBV2 to TRBJ2-7; a weak D match, TRBD1 (6 bases). The germline V gene encodes CDR1 SNHLY and CDR2 FYNNEI. The V end was cut by 2 bases, the J end by 5 bases, with 13 bases between. The CDR3 runs 14 residues. The CDR3 region has the DNA TGTGCCAGCAGTGAATGGACAGTCGCGGACGAGCAGTACTTC. Translation: CASSEWTVADEQYF.

This rearrangement joins TRBV27 to TRBJ2-1; D may be TRBD1 (5 bases). The germline V gene has CDR1 MNHEY and CDR2 SMNVEV (reference sequence). The length of the CDR3 is 12 residues. Trimming took 6 bases from V and 8 from J, leaving 11 bases between them. CDR3 protein: CASRQGVDEQFF. For the CDR3, the DNA is TGTGCCAGCAGGCAGGGCGTCGATGAGCAGTTCTTC.

This clone was seen only once. V and J are TRBV14 and TRBJ1-5; D unresolved. With 0 bases removed from V and 6 bases from J, the gap between germline ends came to 12 bases. CDR3 length: 15 amino acids. Germline V gene lookup returns CDR1 SGHDN and CDR2 FVKESK. CDR3 sequence: CASSQDLGVGQPQHF. The DNA of the CDR3 is TGTGCCAGCAGCCAAGATCTCGGGGTTGGTCAGCCCCAGCATTTT.

This chain connects TRBV10-3 to TRBJ2-7, with D perhaps matching TRBD1 (6 bases). CDR1 ENHRY and CDR2 SYGVKD come from the germline V gene. This CDR3 comprises 19 residues. Trimming left V 5 bases short and J 0 bases short, with 26 bases between. The DNA for the CDR3 is TGTGCCATCAGTATCCTACTCCGGGACAATATAAAAAGCTCCTACGAGCAGTACTTC. Translating gives CAISILLRDNIKSSYEQYF.

The DNA for the CDR3 is TGTGCCAGCAGTGAAATCCGAGACTATCGTTCCTACAATGAGCAGTTCTTC. It specifies CASSEIRDYRSYNEQFF. The chain combines TRBV2 with TRBJ2-1, with TRBD2 as a possible D gene (5 bases). Germline V CDR1 and CDR2: SNHLY, FYNNEI. This CDR3 is 17 amino acids long. Trimming took off 2 bases at V and 1 base at J, with 15 bases between the two ends.

The chain uses TRBV19 and TRBJ2-1; D is possibly TRBD1 or TRBD2 (5 bases each). The ends were cut back, 5 bases at V and 4 bases at J, with 12 bases in the middle. Germline CDR1 reads LNHDA; CDR2 reads SQIVND (reference sequence). The CDR3 extends over 14 amino acids. DNA for the CDR3: TGTGCCAGTAGTCCGGGACCCTTTTACAATGAGCAGTTCTTC. It specifies CASSPGPFYNEQFF. The whole variable domain, remainder taken from reference TRBV19 and TRBJ2-1, is DGGITQSPKYLFRKEGQNVTLSCEQNLNHDAMYWYRQDPGQGLRLIYYSQIVNDFQKGDIAEGYSVSREKKESFPLTVTSAQKNPTAFYLCASSPGPFYNEQFFGPGTRLTVL.

The chain uses TRBV15 and TRBJ2-5, with D possibly being TRBD1 or TRBD2 (5 bases each). With 6 bases removed from V and 4 bases from J, the gap between germline ends came to 12 bases. The CDR3 spans 13 residues. From germline, CDR1 is LNHNV and CDR2 YYDKDF (reference sequence). The CDR3 is CATRGTLGETQYF. The CDR3 DNA reads TGTGCCACCAGAGGGACCTTGGGAGAGACCCAGTACTTC.

This clone has just one count. The chain has TRBV29-1 and TRBJ2-7; D is undetermined. The CDR3 runs to 13 residues. V lost 5 bases to trimming and J lost 0 bases, with 11 bases between them. CDR1 and CDR2 (germline): SQVTM, ANQGSEA. The CDR3 sequence is CSVLEQSSYEQYF. The CDR3 region has the DNA TGCAGCGTTCTAGAACAGAGCTCCTACGAGCAGTACTTC.

This chain uses TRBV28 with TRBJ2-1; D is perhaps TRBD1 (5 bases). This CDR3 contains 13 residues. Germline lookup yields CDR1 MDHEN and CDR2 SYDVKM. V was shortened by 5 bases and J by 7 bases, with 12 bases between the two germline ends. In DNA, the CDR3 is TGTGCCAGCAGTGCCGCGCAGGGAAATGAGCAGTTCTTC. This codes for CASSAAQGNEQFF.

This rearrangement joins TRBV19 to TRBJ2-1, with D possibly matching TRBD2 (6 bases). The CDR3 runs to 18 residues. Germline V CDR1 and CDR2: LNHDA, SQIVND (reference sequence). The germline V and J ends were trimmed by 7 bases and 0 bases, with 22 bases remaining between them. This chain's CDR3 is CASIARGSGSSSYNEQFF. The DNA of the CDR3 is TGTGCCAGTATAGCCCGGGGTAGCGGCAGTAGCTCCTACAATGAGCAGTTCTTC.

The chain combines TRBV10-2 with TRBJ1-5; maybe TRBD1 (5 bases). The CDR3 has 15 amino acids. CDR1 WSHSY and CDR2 SAAADI come from the germline V gene. V was shortened by 3 bases and J by 1 base, with 10 bases between the two germline ends. CDR3 loop: CASSDGGASNQPQHF. The CDR3 DNA reads TGCGCCAGCAGTGACGGAGGGGCGAGCAATCAGCCCCAGCATTTT.

This sequence joins TRBV9 and TRBJ2-1; D gene ambiguous. The CDR3 loop spans 13 amino acids. Germline values: CDR1 SGDLS, CDR2 YYNGEE. The germline V and J ends were trimmed by 2 bases and 5 bases, with 8 bases remaining between them. In DNA form, the CDR3 reads TGTGCCAGCAGCGTGATCGGAGACAATGAGCAGTTCTTC. It translates to CASSVIGDNEQFF.

The gene calls are TRBV4-1 and TRBJ1-1, with D hard to call. Per germline, CDR1 MGHRA and CDR2 YSYEKL. The germline V and J ends were trimmed by 7 bases and 1 base, with 19 bases remaining between them. The CDR3 runs 16 residues. This CDR3 reads CASTRRETLGNTEAFF. The CDR3 DNA follows: TGCGCCAGCACCAGGAGGGAGACTTTGGGGAACACTGAAGCTTTCTTT.

The chain employs TRBV5-1 and TRBJ2-7, with D tentatively TRBD1 or TRBD2 (6 bases each). This CDR3 spans 15 amino acids. V gave up 0 bases and J gave up 7 bases, with 17 bases separating them. Germline V CDR1 and CDR2: SGHRS, YFSETQ. Here the CDR3 DNA reads TGCGCCAGCAGCTTGGTTCCGGGGGCGGCGTGGGAGCAGTACTTC. This translates into CASSLVPGAAWEQYF.

This chain uses TRBV30 with TRBJ2-3, with 15 bases fitting TRBD2. In germline, CDR1 is GTSNPN, CDR2 SVGIG (reference sequence). The CDR3 spans 24 residues. Trimming took 2 bases from V and 7 from J; bases not matched to a gene: 31. CDR3 nucleotides: TGTGCCTGGAGTTTATACCCGGGACCACCGCAGGGACTAGCGGGAGGTCCCGCCGGGAATACGCAGTATTTT. Translated: CAWSLYPGPPQGLAGGPAGNTQYF. Filled out from reference TRBV30 and TRBJ2-3, the complete variable domain reads SQTIHQWPATLVQPVGSPLSLECTVEGTSNPNLYWYRQAAGRGLQLLFYSVGIGQISSEVPQNLSASRPQDRQFILSSKKLLLSDSGFYLCAWSLYPGPPQGLAGGPAGNTQYFGPGTRLTVL.

The CDR3 nucleotides read TGTGCCAGCAGTTTTATGGGACTAGCGGGAGAAGAGACCCAGTACTTC. It codes for CASSFMGLAGEETQYF. The chain couples TRBV27 to TRBJ2-5; 14 bases map to TRBD2. In germline, CDR1 is MNHEY, CDR2 SMNVEV (reference sequence). CDR3 length: 16 amino acids. With V trimmed by 3 bases and J by 3 bases, 3 bases remained unmatched.

Regarding this clone: This same CDR3 is encoded by further DNA sequences in the sample. V and J are TRBV19 and TRBJ2-7; D gene unclear. CDR1 is LNHDA, CDR2 SQIVND, per germline (reference sequence). Trimming removed 6 bases from V and 3 bases from J, with 6 bases in between. CDR3 length: 11 residues. The CDR3 DNA reads as TGTGCCAGTAGCCCCGGCTACGAGCAGTACTTC. It codes for CASSPGYEQYF.

The rearrangement uses TRBV4-1 and TRBJ1-2; D gene uncertain. The CDR3 totals 14 residues. V dropped 0 bases and J dropped 4 bases, with 9 bases sitting between them. The germline gives CDR1 MGHRA, CDR2 YSYEKL. The CDR3 reads CASSQESVGYGYTF. As DNA, the CDR3 is TGCGCCAGCAGCCAAGAAAGCGTTGGCTATGGCTACACCTTC.

The V gene is TRBV19, the J gene TRBJ2-1, with D perhaps TRBD1 (5 bases). Per germline, CDR1 LNHDA and CDR2 SQIVND (reference sequence). Trimming removed 8 bases at V and 0 bases at J, with 5 bases between. The CDR3 is 12 residues long. Here the CDR3 DNA reads TGTGCCAGTGGGGCCTCCTACAATGAGCAGTTCTTC. It is translated as CASGASYNEQFF.